This TCR beta chain was captured by sequencing in a study of blood T cells in healthy people across ages. This CDR3 comprises 15 residues. Per germline, CDR1 SEHNR and CDR2 FQNEAQ (reference sequence). V shed 3 bases and J shed 7 bases, with 13 bases lying between them. Healthy Caucasians from Russia aged roughly 6 to 95 served as donors. This clonotype was observed once. The antigen is undetermined. Findings and caveats of the study: PBMCs went unsorted, and a conclusive naive versus antigen-experienced comparison was therefore prevented. Older individuals had lower TCR beta diversity per million T cells (the decline was roughly linear).

Combining a sample-barcoded 5' primer with a J-beta primer mix, a second PCR ran for 7 to 11 cycles. TCRdb redid the calling of the 5' RACE reads with MiXCR, one entry per CDR3 protein. The table records about 940,000 distinct CDR3 sequences, around 48% of them present only once. Specimen: blood. The receptor was derived from a man aged 25-45 years in good health. The chain joins TRBV7-9 to TRBJ1-6; D perhaps matches TRBD1 (5 bases). The CDR3 DNA is TGTGCCAGCAGCTTCACGGGGCCAGAAAATTCACCCCTCCACTTT. As protein: CASSFTGPENSPLHF.